Listed below are T cell receptor beta chains from one sample, sequenced in a study of CD8+CD57+ T cells in acquired aplastic anemia. MiXCR, applied by TCRdb to the reads, yields one record per CDR3 protein. The sample shows hundreds of thousands of distinct CDR3 sequences, around 30% of them seen only once. Sequenced material: sorted CD4+, CD8+, or CD8+CD57+ T cells (not recorded which) from PBMCs. All receptors derive from a human donor with aplastic anemia. Both conserved end residues are part of each CDR3. Not all rows give a size; the values are once, few, many and, for expanded clones, a class.

TRBJ2-7 | TRBV11-1 | . | CASSPPLGSSSSYEQYF
TRBJ1-6 | TRBV19 | few | CASSSGHPSSSYNSPLHF
TRBJ2-4 | TRBV2 | . | CASSPDRGSNIQYF
TRBJ1-2 | TRBV11-3 | many | CASSLVVVSRGYTF
TRBJ1-3 | TRBV5-1 | few | CASSWEGLSGNTIYF
TRBJ2-7 | TRBV2 | . | CASSGGASGSEQYF
TRBJ2-3 | TRBV7-2 | many | CASSFQTGRSTDTQYF
TRBJ1-6 | TRBV9 | few | CASSVATGGSPPHF
TRBJ1-2 | TRBV19 | . | CASMDMGVAFYGYTF
TRBJ2-7 | TRBV25-1 | medium-sized | CASSDALAGAEQYF
TRBJ2-2 | TRBV20-1 | . | CSAPSGTGNIGELFF
TRBJ2-3 | TRBV7-3 | many | CASSLGTGATDTQYF
TRBJ2-6 | TRBV19 | . | CASSIAAGVSSGASVLTF
TRBJ1-6 | TRBV28 | . | CASSLPDRPDSPLHF
TRBJ1-5 | TRBV3-1 | . | CASSQHGTGVQPQHF
TRBJ1-2 | TRBV5-1 | few | CASSIASGPKSGYTF
. | TRBV19 | . | CASSIGTSGGAVAKNIQYF
TRBJ2-5 | TRBV20-1 | many | CSARQVQETQYF
TRBJ2-7 | TRBV15 | . | CATSRDRLAGGPYEQYF
TRBJ2-5 | TRBV19 | many | CASSIEGGPGETQYF
TRBJ1-6 | TRBV6-2/TRBV6-3 | . | CASSYSFPGGNSSPLHF
TRBJ1-5 | TRBV19 | many | CASTPQAASSNQPQHF
TRBJ1-6 | TRBV6-2/TRBV6-3 | . | CAIDGGQGNSPLHF
TRBJ1-1 | TRBV20-1 | few | CSAREPGGTEAFF
TRBJ2-1 | TRBV24-1 | . | CATSGSDPSSYNEQFF
TRBJ2-7 | TRBV24-1 | few | CATSEEASREQYF
TRBJ2-2 | TRBV11-2 | . | CASSLGTHRNTGELFF
TRBJ2-7 | TRBV10-3 | . | CAISDGPGSYEQYF
TRBJ2-2 | TRBV19 | . | CASRWGRTGSSTGELFF
TRBJ2-7 | TRBV24-1 | . | CATSDHRTGFYEQYF
TRBJ1-3 | TRBV24-1 | once | CASSLWTGNTIYF
TRBJ1-5 | TRBV24-1 | . | CATSSVTLSNQPQHF
TRBJ2-2 | TRBV2 | many | CASSDNTGELFF
TRBJ1-1 | TRBV10-3 | many | CANPRDTEAFF
TRBJ1-2 | TRBV2 | many | CASSLQGYGYTF
TRBJ1-2 | TRBV27 | few | CASRKWGYGYTF
TRBJ2-1 | TRBV5-5 | . | CASLTGNLNEQFF